What follows describes a single T cell receptor beta chain. Its cognate antigen is unknown. Using immunoSEQ multiplex PCR, the repertoire was profiled, and TCRdb retains in-frame clones only, with some absent. The data contain around 40,000 clones, roughly 94% of them singletons. J lost 2 bases, V lost 6 bases, and 3 bases had no gene match. This CDR3 has 13 residues. Per germline, CDR1 SNHLY and CDR2 FYNNEI. The entry originates in a study of graft-versus-host responses after intestinal transplantation. On the study more broadly: Every one of the recipients received anti-thymocyte globulin induction and afterwards took tacrolimus and steroids for about 3 years.

The chain carries TRBV2 and TRBJ1-2; 7 nucleotides line up with TRBD1. Sequences were derived from unstimulated CD4+ T cells sorted from spleen or lymph node cells, sampled before transplant. This TCR came from a human donor who was the organ donor for an intestinal transplant. As DNA, the CDR3 is TGTGCCAGCAGCGAACAGGGGAACTATGGCTACACCTTC. It encodes CASSEQGNYGYTF.